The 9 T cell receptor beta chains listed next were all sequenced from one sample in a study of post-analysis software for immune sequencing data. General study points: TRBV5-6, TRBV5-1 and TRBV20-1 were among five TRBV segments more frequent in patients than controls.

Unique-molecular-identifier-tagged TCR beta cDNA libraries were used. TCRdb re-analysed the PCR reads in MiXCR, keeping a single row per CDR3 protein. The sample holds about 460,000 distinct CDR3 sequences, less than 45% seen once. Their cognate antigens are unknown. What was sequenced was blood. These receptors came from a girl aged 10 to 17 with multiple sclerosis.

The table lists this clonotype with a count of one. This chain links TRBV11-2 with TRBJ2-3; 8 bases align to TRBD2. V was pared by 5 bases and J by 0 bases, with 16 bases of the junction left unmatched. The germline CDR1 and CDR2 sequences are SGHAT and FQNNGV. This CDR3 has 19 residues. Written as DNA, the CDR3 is TGTGCCAGCAGCCTGACCCTTAGCGGGACGTTACCTAGCACAGATACGCAGTATTTT. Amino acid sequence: CASSLTLSGTLPSTDTQYF.

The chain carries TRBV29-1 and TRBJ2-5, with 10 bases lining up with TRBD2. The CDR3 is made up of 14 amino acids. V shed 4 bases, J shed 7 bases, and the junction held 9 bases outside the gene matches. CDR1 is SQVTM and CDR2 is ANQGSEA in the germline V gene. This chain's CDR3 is CSVGLLAGEGTQYF. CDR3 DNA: TGCAGCGTTGGTCTCCTAGCGGGAGAAGGGACCCAGTACTTC.

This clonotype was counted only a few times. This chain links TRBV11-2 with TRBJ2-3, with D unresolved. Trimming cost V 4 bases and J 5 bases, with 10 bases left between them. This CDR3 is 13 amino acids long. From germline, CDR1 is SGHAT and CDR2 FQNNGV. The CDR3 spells CASSSEYVDTQYF. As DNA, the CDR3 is TGTGCCAGCAGCTCCGAGTATGTAGATACGCAGTATTTT.

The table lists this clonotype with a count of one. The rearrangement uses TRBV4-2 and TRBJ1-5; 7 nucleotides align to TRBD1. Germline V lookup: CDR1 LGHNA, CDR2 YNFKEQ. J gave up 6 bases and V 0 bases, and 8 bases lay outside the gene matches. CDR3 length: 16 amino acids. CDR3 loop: CASSQEEGARAQPQHF. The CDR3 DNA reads TGTGCCAGCAGCCAAGAAGAGGGGGCGCGGGCTCAGCCCCAGCATTTT.

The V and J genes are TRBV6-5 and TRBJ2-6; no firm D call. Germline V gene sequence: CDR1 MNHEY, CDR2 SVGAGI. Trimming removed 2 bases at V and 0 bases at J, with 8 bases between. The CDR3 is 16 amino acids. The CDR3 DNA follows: TGTGCCAGCAGTTACGCCGTAATCTCTGGGGCCAACGTCCTGACTTTC. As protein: CASSYAVISGANVLTF.

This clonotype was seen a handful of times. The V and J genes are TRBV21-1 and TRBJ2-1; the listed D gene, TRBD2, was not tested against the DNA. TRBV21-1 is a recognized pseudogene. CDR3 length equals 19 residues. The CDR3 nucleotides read TGTGCCAGCAGCTCCCCTCGGACTAGCGGGAGGAGCACATACAATGAGCAGTTCTTC. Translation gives CASSSPRTSGRSTYNEQFF.

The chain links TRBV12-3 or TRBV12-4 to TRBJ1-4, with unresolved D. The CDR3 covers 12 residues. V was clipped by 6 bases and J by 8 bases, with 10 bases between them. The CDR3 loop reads CASSPVAEKLFF. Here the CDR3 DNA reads TGTGCCAGCAGCCCCGTCGCCGAAAAACTGTTTTTT.

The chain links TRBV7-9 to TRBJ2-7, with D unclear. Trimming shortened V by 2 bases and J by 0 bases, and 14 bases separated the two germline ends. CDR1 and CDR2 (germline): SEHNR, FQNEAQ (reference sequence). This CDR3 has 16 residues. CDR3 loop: CASSLRASSPSYEQYF. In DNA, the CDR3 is TGTGCCAGCAGCTTAAGGGCCTCGTCACCCTCCTACGAGCAGTACTTC.

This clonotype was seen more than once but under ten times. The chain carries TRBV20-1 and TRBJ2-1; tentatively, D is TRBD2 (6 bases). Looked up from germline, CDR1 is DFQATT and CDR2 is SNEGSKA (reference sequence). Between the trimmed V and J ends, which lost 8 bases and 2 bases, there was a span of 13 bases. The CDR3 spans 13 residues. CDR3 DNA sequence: TGCAGTACTGGCAGCGGGCCCTACAATGAGCAGTTCTTC. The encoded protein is CSTGSGPYNEQFF.